The present T cell receptor beta chain was sequenced within a study of blood T cells in healthy people across ages. Study overall: With template switching, about one barcoded beta molecule was captured per two T cells.

As for this clonotype: The antigen remains unidentified.

The CDR3 is 13 residues long. Trimming cost V 6 bases and J 5 bases; bases outside gene matches: 4. Germline V lookup: CDR1 SGHNT, CDR2 YENEEA. The second PCR ran roughly 7 to 12 cycles with a sample-barcoded 5' primer and J-beta primers. One entry per CDR3 protein, called by TCRdb with MiXCR from the 5' RACE reads. The table records hundreds of thousands of distinct CDR3 sequences, 58% of them present only once. The sample providers were healthy Caucasian people from Russia, aged about 6 to 100. The study, taken as a whole, reports: Both naive CD4+ cell counts and diversity were greater in long-lived donors than in aged donors.

The chain is built from TRBV11-3 and TRBJ2-5, with 9 bases fitting TRBD1. Specimen: blood. This clonotype originated in a man aged 25-45 years in good health. This CDR3 reads CASSHDRGETQYF. The CDR3 DNA sequence: TGTGCCAGCAGTCACGACAGGGGGGAGACCCAGTACTTC. The complete variable domain, with remaining parts taken from reference TRBV11-3 and TRBJ2-5, reads EAGVVQSPRYKIIEKKQPVAFWCNPISGHNTLYWYLQNLGQGPELLIRYENEEAVDDSQLPKDRFSAERLKGVDSTLKIQPAELGDSAVYLCASSHDRGETQYFGPGTRLLVL.